The sequence of this TCR beta chain was determined in a study of tumor-infiltrating lymphocytes in localized non-small cell lung cancer. For the study at large: Some samples were collected after neoadjuvant chemotherapy; smokers, never-smokers and several histologies were included. Each patient gave resected tumor and non-adjacent uninvolved lung tissue. General observations from the study: No T-cell fraction difference was seen between IM1 and IM2 tumors. Compared with uninvolved lung, tumors showed higher T cell infiltration by TCRbeta sequencing.

V was clipped by 1 base and J by 1 base; unmatched bases: 6. Germline CDR1 reads SGHAT; CDR2 reads FQNNGV. This CDR3 region has 16 residues. Sequencing was performed with immunoSEQ multiplex PCR; in TCRdb, only in-frame clones are kept and a portion is missing. The top ten clones hold approximately 12% of a sample with under 8,500 clones, over 60% of them seen once. Turning to this clone: What it recognizes is unknown.

Sequencing was carried out using lung tumor tissue. This TCR was sampled from a human donor with non-small cell lung cancer. The rearrangement links TRBV11-2 to TRBJ2-7; 8 bases map to TRBD1. CDR3 in amino acids: CASSLAPGTGSYEQYF. The CDR3 DNA follows: TGTGCCAGCAGCTTAGCCCCCGGGACAGGATCCTACGAGCAGTACTTC.